The text below deals with one T cell receptor beta chain. The antigen is unknown. The data are from a study of T-cell reconstitution after alpha-beta-depleted transplantation in children. Study-level results: One year post-transplant, T-cell counts and diversity were largely derived from T cells produced anew. In patients about two months after transplant, alpha-beta T cells reportedly arose from several hundred expanded graft clones. Recipient T cells and thymic progenitors that survived were the source of the high TCRbeta diversity seen at day 60 in some patients.

A library of TCRbeta sequences, prepared with unique molecular identifiers, was generated. TCRdb re-derived calls from the PCR reads in MiXCR, one entry per CDR3 protein. The data contain about 300,000 distinct CDR3 sequences, 9.5% to 13% of them seen just once; the ten biggest clones take up around 7.6%. From germline, CDR1 is SGHTA and CDR2 FQGNSA. The V gene lost 5 bases and the J gene lost 4 bases, with 15 bases spanning the gap. The CDR3 contains 16 residues. The chain employs TRBV7-2 and TRBJ2-6, with no clear D. The input for sequencing was PBMCs, taken before TCRalphabeta/CD19-depleted stem cell transplant. The clonotype originates from a boy younger than two with acute myeloid leukemia, due to receive a stem cell transplant. The CDR3 sequence is CASSLLPRAGANVLTF. The CDR3 nucleotides read TGTGCCAGCAGCCTTCTCCCCCGGGCCGGGGCCAACGTCCTGACTTTC.